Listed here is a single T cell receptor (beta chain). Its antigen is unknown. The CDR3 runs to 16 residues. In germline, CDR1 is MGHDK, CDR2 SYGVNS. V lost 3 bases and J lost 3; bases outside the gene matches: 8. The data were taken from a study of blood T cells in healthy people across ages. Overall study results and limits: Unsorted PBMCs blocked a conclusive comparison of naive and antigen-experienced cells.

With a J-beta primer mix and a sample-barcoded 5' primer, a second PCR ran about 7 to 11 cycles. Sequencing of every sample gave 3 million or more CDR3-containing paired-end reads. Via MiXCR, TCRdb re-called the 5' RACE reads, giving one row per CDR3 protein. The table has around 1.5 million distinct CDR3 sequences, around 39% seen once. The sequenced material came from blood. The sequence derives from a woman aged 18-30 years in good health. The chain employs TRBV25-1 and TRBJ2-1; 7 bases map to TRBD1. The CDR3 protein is CASSESSGTDYNEQFF. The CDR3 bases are TGTGCCAGCAGTGAGAGTTCCGGGACAGACTACAATGAGCAGTTCTTC.